The sequence of this T cell receptor beta chain was determined in a study of blood T cell repertoires in COVID-19 (dated by TCRdb to 2018 to 2021). As for the study more broadly: Samples covering the acute and convalescent phases of COVID-19 were provided by collaborators in the United States, Italy and Spain. Where available, HLA class I and class II types were taken from metadata supplied by the sample provider and were not determined by assay-based typing. Sample metadata almost always included a de-identified subject ID, COVID-19 status, age in years and sex. The repertoires were made available in a free public database intended to serve as a resource for research on the immune response to SARS-CoV-2. Samples came from the ongoing ImmuneRACE study (first 160 participants) plus 1,254 subjects from 6 global collaborators. The material from the prospective study consisted of cDNA or gDNA derived from T cells, B-cell-depleted T cells, or PBMCs. Deeply sampled blood TCRbeta repertoires from subjects exposed to, actively infected with, or recovered from COVID-19 were included in the dataset. The research as a whole found: How much clinical and demographic metadata was included differed by source and by participant, and the metadata was provided uncurated.

The immunoSEQ Assay, a bias-controlled multiplex PCR, was used to amplify TCRbeta CDR3 regions from genomic DNA. Processing in the source paper ran as follows. The number of nucleated cells in each sample was estimated from the amplification of reference gene primers within the assay. Sequence reads were collapsed and filtered to measure the absolute abundance of every unique TCRbeta CDR3 rearrangement. Productive Simpson clonality was computed per sample as the square root of Simpson's diversity index over productive rearrangements. TCRdb provides this immuneACCESS table in a form limited to in-frame rearrangements. Some clones are lacking; in checked studies, under half of them reflect an unresolved V gene, and why the rest are absent is not known. V and J calls and clone size follow that table, whereas D and trimming were derived from the DNA. Here the sample has more than 100,000 clones; approximately 89% occur a single time. The ten largest account for about a sixth of the sample.

Via the germline V gene, CDR1 is SGHAT and CDR2 FQNNGV. The CDR3 covers 19 residues, taking in both the cysteine and the phenylalanine. Here the CDR3 DNA is all that survives: 57 bases in frame from base 1. Trimming accounts for 4 bases at V and 1 base at J, while the number of junction bases matched to no gene is 15. Points on this clone: The specificity of this receptor is unknown. The sample holds no much larger clone one base away, and base qualities are not on file.

The collaborating institutions used their own protocols to collect whole blood in K2EDTA tubes. For TCRbeta analysis, collaborators shipped samples in one of three forms: frozen whole blood, isolated PBMCs, or DNA extracted from either of those sample types. The rearrangement combines TRBV11-2 with TRBJ2-4, and TRBD2 matches 8 of the central bases. This clonotype was obtained from a woman of 80 years or more in a cohort sampled during active COVID-19. The specimen sequenced was peripheral blood. The CDR3 protein: CASSSGGGMGQMAKNIQYF. The sequence in DNA is TGTGCCAGCAGCTCCGGGGGGGGTATGGGACAAATGGCCAAAAACATTCAGTACTTC.